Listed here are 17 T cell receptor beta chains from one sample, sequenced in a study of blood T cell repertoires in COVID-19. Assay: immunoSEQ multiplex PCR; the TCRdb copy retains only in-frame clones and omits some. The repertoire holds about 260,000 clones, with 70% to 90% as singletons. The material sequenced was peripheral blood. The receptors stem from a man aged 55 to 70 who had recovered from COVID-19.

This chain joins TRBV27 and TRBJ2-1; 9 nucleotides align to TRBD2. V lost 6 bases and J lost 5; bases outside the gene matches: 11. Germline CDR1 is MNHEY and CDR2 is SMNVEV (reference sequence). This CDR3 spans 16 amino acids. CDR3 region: CASRPAPRLADNEQFF. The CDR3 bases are TGTGCCAGCAGACCTGCCCCGCGACTAGCGGACAATGAGCAGTTCTTC.

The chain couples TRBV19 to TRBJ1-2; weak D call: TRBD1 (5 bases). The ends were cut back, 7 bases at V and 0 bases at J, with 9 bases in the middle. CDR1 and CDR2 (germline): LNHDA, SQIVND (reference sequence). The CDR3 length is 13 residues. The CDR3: CASKDSSNYGYTF. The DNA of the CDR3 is TGTGCCAGTAAAGACAGCTCTAACTATGGCTACACCTTC.

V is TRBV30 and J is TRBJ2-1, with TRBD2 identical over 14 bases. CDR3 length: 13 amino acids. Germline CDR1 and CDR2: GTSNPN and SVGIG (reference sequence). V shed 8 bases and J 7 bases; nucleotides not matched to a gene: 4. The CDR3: CAGGLAGVNEQFF. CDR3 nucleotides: TGTGCCGGGGGACTAGCGGGAGTTAATGAGCAGTTCTTC.

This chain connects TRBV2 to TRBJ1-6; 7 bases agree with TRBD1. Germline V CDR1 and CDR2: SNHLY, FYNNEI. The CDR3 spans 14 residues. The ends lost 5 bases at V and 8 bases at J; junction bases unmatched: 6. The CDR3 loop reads CASSLTGKDSPLHF. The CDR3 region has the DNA TGTGCCAGCAGTCTGACAGGGAAAGATTCACCCCTCCACTTT.

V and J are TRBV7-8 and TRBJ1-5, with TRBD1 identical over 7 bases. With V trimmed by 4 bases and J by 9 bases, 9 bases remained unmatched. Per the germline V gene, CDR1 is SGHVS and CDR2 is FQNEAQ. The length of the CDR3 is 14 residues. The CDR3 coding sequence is TGTGCCAGCAGCTCCTCAGGGGGGCAGGCGCCCCAGCATTTT. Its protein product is CASSSSGGQAPQHF.

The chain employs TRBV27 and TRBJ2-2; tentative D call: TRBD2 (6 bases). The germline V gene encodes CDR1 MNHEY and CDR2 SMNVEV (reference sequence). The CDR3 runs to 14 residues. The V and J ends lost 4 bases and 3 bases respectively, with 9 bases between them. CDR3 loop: CASSWRGDTGELFF. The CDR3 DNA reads TGTGCCAGCAGTTGGCGGGGAGACACCGGGGAGCTGTTTTTT.

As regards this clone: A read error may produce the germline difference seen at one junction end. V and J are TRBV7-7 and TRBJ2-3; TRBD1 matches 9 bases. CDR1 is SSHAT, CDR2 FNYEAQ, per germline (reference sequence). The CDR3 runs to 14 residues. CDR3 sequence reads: CASSYRGRTDTQYF. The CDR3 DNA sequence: TGTGCTAGCAGCTACAGGGGGCGCACAGATACGCAGTATTTT.

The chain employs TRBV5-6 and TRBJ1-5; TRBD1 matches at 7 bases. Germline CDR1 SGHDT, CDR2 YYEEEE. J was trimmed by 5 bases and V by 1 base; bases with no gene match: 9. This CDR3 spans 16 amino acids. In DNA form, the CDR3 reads TGTGCCAGCAGCTTGTTCAGGGGGTTGCAACATCAGCCCCAGCATTTT. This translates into CASSLFRGLQHQPQHF.

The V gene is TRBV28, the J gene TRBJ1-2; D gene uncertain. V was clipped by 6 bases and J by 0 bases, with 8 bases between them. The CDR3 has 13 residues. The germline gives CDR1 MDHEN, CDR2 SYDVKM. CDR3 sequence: CASRTTSNYGYTF. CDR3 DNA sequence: TGTGCCAGCAGGACAACTTCTAACTATGGCTACACCTTC.

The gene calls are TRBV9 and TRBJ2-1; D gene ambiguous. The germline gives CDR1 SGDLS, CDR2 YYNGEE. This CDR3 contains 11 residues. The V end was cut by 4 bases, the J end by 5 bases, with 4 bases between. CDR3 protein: CASSPNNEQFF. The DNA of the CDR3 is TGTGCCAGCAGCCCTAACAATGAGCAGTTCTTC.

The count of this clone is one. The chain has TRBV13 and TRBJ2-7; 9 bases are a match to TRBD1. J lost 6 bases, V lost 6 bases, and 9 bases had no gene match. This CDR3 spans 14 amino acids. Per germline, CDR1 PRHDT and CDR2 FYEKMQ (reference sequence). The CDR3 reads CASRARDRVGEQYF. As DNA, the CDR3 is TGTGCCAGCAGAGCCCGGGACAGGGTCGGCGAGCAGTACTTC.

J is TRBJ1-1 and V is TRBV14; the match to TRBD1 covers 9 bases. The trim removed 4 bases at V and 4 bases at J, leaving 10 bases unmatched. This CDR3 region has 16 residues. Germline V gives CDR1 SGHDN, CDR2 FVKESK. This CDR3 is CASSPKRTGVITEAFF. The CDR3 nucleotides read TGTGCCAGCAGCCCGAAAAGGACAGGGGTGATCACTGAAGCTTTCTTT.

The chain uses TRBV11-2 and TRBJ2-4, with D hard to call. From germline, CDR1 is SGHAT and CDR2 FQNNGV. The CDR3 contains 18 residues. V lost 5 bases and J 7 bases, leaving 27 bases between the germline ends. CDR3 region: CASSPPLMGPRGANIQYF. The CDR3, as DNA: TGTGCCAGCAGCCCACCACTTATGGGTCCTAGAGGCGCGAACATTCAGTACTTC.

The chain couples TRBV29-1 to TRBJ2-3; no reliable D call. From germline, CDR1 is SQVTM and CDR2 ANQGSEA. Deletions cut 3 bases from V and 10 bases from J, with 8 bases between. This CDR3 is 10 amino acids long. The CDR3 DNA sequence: TGCAGCGTTGACAGGTATCCGCAGTATTTT. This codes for CSVDRYPQYF.

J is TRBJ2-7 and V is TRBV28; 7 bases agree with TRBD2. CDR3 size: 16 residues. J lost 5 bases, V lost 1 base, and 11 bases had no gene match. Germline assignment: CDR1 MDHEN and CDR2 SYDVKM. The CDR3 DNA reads TGTGCCAGCAGTTTATCGGACCGGGTAGCGGGTAACGAGCAGTACTTC. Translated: CASSLSDRVAGNEQYF.

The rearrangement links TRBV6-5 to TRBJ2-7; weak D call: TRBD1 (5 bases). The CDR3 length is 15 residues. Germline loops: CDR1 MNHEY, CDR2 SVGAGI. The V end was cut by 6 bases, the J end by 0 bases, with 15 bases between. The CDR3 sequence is CASSGLTVASYEQYF. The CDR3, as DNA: TGTGCCAGCAGCGGGTTGACAGTTGCCTCCTACGAGCAGTACTTC.

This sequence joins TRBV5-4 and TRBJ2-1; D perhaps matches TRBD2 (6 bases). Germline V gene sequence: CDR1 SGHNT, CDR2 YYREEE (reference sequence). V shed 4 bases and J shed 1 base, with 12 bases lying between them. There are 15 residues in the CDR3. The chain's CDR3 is CASSTESGSYNEQFF. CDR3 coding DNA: TGTGCCAGCAGCACAGAAAGCGGGTCCTACAATGAGCAGTTCTTC.